This T cell receptor (beta chain) was captured in a study of blood T cell repertoires in COVID-19. Overall study: Some COVID-19 samples were acute and others convalescent; all came from the United States, Italy and Spain.

This CDR3 region has 15 residues. V shed 5 bases and J shed 0 bases, with 13 bases lying between them. The V gene's germline CDR1 is SGHTA and CDR2 FQGNSA. Only in-frame clones appear in the TCRdb table, and some are missing; sequencing was by immunoSEQ multiplex PCR. The table has around 270,000 clones, about 80% seen once. The rearrangement links TRBV7-2 to TRBJ1-1; D gene uncertain. This receptor was identified in an older person with COVID-19, enrolled during active disease. The sequencing sample was made of peripheral blood. As DNA, the CDR3 is TGTGCCAGCAGCCCTACCCCGACACTGAACACTGAAGCTTTCTTT. It is translated as CASSPTPTLNTEAFF. Based on the CDR3 plus reference TRBV7-2 and TRBJ1-1, the full variable domain is GAGVSQSPSNKVTEKGKDVELRCDPISGHTALYWYRQSLGQGLEFLIYFQGNSAPDKSGLPSDRFSAERTGGSVSTLTIQRTQQEDSAVYLCASSPTPTLNTEAFFGQGTRLTVV.